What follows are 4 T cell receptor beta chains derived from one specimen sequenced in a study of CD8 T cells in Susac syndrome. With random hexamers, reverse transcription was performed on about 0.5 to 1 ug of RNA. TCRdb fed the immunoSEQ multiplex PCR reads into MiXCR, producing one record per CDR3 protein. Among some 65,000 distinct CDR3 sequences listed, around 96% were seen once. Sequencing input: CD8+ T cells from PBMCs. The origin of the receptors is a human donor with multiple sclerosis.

CDR3 coding DNA: TGCAGCGGATCAGAAAACTATGGCTACACCTTC. Its translation is CSGSENYGYTF. The chain recombines TRBV29-1 with TRBJ1-2; D remains ambiguous. CDR1 SQVTM and CDR2 ANQGSEA come from the germline V gene. V lost 7 bases to trimming and J lost 2 bases, with 8 bases between them. This CDR3 region has 11 residues.

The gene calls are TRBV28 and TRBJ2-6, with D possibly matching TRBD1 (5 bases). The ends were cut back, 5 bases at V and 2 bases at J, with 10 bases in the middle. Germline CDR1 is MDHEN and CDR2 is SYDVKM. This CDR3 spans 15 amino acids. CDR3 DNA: TGTGCCAGCAGTCTCAGGGTAGCTGGGGCCAACGTCCTGACTTTC. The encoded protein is CASSLRVAGANVLTF.

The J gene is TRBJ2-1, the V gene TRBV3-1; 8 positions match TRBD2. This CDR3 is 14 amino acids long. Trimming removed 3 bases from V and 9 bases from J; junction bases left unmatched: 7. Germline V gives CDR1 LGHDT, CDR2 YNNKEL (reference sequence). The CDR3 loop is CASSHEREWGEQFF. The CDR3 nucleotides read TGTGCCAGCAGCCACGAGCGGGAGTGGGGTGAGCAGTTCTTC.

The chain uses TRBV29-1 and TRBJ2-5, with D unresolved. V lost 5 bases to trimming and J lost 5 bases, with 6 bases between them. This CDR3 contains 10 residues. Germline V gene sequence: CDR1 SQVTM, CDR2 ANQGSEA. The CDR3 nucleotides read TGCAGCGTTAATGGGGAGACCCAGTACTTC. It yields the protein CSVNGETQYF.